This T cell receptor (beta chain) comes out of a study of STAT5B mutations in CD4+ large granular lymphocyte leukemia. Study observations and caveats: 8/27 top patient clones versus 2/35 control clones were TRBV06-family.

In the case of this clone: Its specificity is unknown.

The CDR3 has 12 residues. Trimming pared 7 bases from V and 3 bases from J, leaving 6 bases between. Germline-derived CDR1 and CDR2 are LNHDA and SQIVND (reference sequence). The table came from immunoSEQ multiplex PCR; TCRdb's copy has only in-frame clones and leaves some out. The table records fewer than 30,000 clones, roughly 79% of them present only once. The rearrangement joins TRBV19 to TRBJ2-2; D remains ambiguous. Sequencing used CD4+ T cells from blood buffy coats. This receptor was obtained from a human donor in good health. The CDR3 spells CASTPYTGELFF. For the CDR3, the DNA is TGTGCCAGTACCCCTTACACCGGGGAGCTGTTTTTT. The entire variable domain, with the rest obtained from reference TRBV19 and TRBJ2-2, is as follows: DGGITQSPKYLFRKEGQNVTLSCEQNLNHDAMYWYRQDPGQGLRLIYYSQIVNDFQKGDIAEGYSVSREKKESFPLTVTSAQKNPTAFYLCASTPYTGELFFGEGSRLTVL.